This TCR beta chain stems from a study of cytomegalovirus exposure and HLA in healthy donors. Germline V lookup: CDR1 MDHEN, CDR2 SYDVKM. The CDR3 runs 16 residues. The V and J ends lost 10 bases and 2 bases, in that order; junction bases with no gene match: 11. This clone appeared a few times. In the PCR, 60 Vbeta and 13 Jbeta primers were used. Here immunoSEQ multiplex PCR was the method, and the copy in TCRdb shows in-frame clones only, minus some. The sample yields 150,000 to 200,000 clones, roughly 85% seen once. The clonotype comes from a boy between 2 and 10 years old in good health and CMV-seronegative. Sequencing was done on a sample of PBMCs. The chain has TRBV28 and TRBJ1-6; 7 bases are a match to TRBD1. CDR3 DNA sequence: TGTGCCAACTTCGACCTGGGACAGCCCTATAATTCACCCCTCCACTTT. The encoded protein is CANFDLGQPYNSPLHF.